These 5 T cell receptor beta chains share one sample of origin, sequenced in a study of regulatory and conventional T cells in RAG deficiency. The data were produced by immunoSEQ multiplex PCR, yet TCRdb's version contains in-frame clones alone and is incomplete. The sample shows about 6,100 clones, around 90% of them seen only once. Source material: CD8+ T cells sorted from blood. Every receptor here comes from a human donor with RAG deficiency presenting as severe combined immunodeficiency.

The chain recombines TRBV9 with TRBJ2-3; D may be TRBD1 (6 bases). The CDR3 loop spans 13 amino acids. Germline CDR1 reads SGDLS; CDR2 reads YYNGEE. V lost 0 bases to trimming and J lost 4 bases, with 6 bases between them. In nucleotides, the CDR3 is TGTGCCAGCAGCGTAGGGGGGCCAGATACGCAGTATTTT. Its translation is CASSVGGPDTQYF.

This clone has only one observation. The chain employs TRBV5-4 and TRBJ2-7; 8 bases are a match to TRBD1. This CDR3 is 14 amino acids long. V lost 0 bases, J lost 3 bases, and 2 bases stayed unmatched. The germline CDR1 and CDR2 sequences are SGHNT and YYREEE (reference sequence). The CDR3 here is CASSLAGGRYEQYF. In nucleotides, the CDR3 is TGTGCCAGCAGCTTGGCAGGGGGCCGCTACGAGCAGTACTTC.

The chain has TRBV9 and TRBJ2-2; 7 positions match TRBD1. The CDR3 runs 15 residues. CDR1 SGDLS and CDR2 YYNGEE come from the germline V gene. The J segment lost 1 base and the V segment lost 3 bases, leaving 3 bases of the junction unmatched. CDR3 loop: CASSASGGNTGELFF. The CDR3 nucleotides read TGTGCCAGCAGCGCCTCAGGGGGGAACACCGGGGAGCTGTTTTTT.

The CDR3 DNA follows: TGCGCCAGCAGCCAGACAGTTTCTAGCACAGATACGCAGTATTTT. Protein product: CASSQTVSSTDTQYF. This chain connects TRBV4-3 to TRBJ2-3; D is perhaps TRBD1 (5 bases). Trimming took 3 bases from V and 0 from J, leaving 10 bases between them. The CDR3 runs to 15 residues. Germline V gene sequence: CDR1 LGHNA, CDR2 YSLEER.

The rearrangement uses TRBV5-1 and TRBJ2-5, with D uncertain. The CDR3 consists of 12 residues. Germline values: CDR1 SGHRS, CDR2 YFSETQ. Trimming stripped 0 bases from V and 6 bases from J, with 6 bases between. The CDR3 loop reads CASSLDTQTQYF. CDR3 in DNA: TGCGCCAGCAGCTTGGACACTCAGACCCAGTACTTC.